The 20 T cell receptor beta chains below were found in one sample sequenced in a study of T cell repertoires in cytomegalovirus infection. Via MiXCR, TCRdb re-called the reads, giving one row per CDR3 protein. This sample yields 400,000 or so distinct CDR3 sequences, of which about a third are seen a single time; approximately 15% belongs to the top ten. Input material: PBMCs. The receptor set was obtained from a human donor in good health (CMV status not recorded). Some clones in this sample may be carry-over from other donors' samples.

The table lists this clonotype with many counts. The chain joins TRBV7-8 to TRBJ2-1; 10 bases map to TRBD2. The CDR3 has 16 amino acids. Germline values: CDR1 SGHVS, CDR2 FQNEAQ. V dropped 3 bases and J dropped 4; count of bases not matched to a gene: 6. The CDR3 DNA is TGTGCCAGCAGCTTTCTGACTAGCGGGCCGTACAATGAGCAGTTCTTC. Its translation is CASSFLTSGPYNEQFF.

The V gene is TRBV4-2, the J gene TRBJ2-3, with a weak D call TRBD2 (7 bases). Trimming removed 0 bases from V and 2 bases from J, with 12 bases in between. The germline gives CDR1 LGHNA, CDR2 YNFKEQ. This CDR3 region has 16 residues. The CDR3 spells CASSQDLAGATDTQYF. CDR3 DNA: TGTGCCAGCAGCCAAGATCTTGCGGGGGCCACAGATACGCAGTATTTT.

This clonotype was seen at least ten times. The V and J genes are TRBV7-2 and TRBJ2-2; 8 bases are shared with TRBD2. Per the germline V gene, CDR1 is SGHTA and CDR2 is FQGNSA. The trim removed 2 bases at V and 4 bases at J, leaving 3 bases unmatched. The CDR3 consists of 15 residues. The CDR3 sequence: CASSLRTSSTGELFF. The CDR3 nucleotides are TGTGCCAGCAGCTTAAGGACTAGCTCCACCGGGGAGCTGTTTTTT.

This clonotype was counted ten times or more. The rearrangement joins TRBV7-2 to TRBJ2-7; 9 bases map to TRBD2. CDR1 and CDR2 from the germline V gene are SGHTA and FQGNSA. The CDR3 is made up of 15 amino acids. V dropped 4 bases and J dropped 4; count of bases not matched to a gene: 8. For the CDR3, the DNA is TGTGCCAGCAGCTCAGGAGCTAGCGGGATGTACGAGCAGTACTTC. The encoded protein is CASSSGASGMYEQYF.

The chain is built from TRBV6-2 or TRBV6-3 and TRBJ2-1, with D unclear. Germline assignment: CDR1 MNHEY and CDR2 SVGEGT. Trimming left V 11 bases short and J 0 bases short, with 14 bases between. The CDR3 sequence is 14 residues long. CDR3 DNA: TGTGCCCTATCCAGTCCAAGCTCCTACAATGAGCAGTTCTTC. It specifies CALSSPSSYNEQFF.

The rearrangement joins TRBV19 to TRBJ1-5, with TRBD1 matching over 8 bases. The CDR3 length is 16 residues. Germline CDR1 reads LNHDA; CDR2 reads SQIVND (reference sequence). The V and J ends lost 4 bases and 0 bases, in that order; junction bases with no gene match: 5. CDR3 nucleotide sequence: TGTGCCAGTAGTACCGTGACAGGGGTTAGCAATCAGCCCCAGCATTTT. This translates into CASSTVTGVSNQPQHF.

The V and J genes are TRBV7-2 and TRBJ2-7; the D call may be TRBD1 or TRBD2 (6 bases each). The germline V gene encodes CDR1 SGHTA and CDR2 FQGNSA. V lost 1 base and J lost 6, with 13 bases in between. The CDR3 loop spans 14 amino acids. CDR3 sequence (DNA): TGTGCCAGCAGCTTAGTCCCAGGGGAGGTCGAGCAGTACTTC. The encoded protein is CASSLVPGEVEQYF.

This clonotype was counted once. The chain uses TRBV3-1 and TRBJ2-2, with 8 bases matching TRBD2. Germline CDR1 reads LGHDT; CDR2 reads YNNKEL (reference sequence). CDR3 length equals 17 residues. Trimming took 0 bases from V and 1 from J; bases not matched to a gene: 4. CDR3 residues: CASSQDLLAGNTGELFF. DNA of the CDR3: TGTGCCAGCAGCCAAGATCTCCTAGCGGGGAACACCGGGGAGCTGTTTTTT.

This clonotype has more than one count but fewer than ten. The chain has TRBV10-3 and TRBJ1-6; D call uncertain. Between the trimmed V and J ends, which lost 3 bases and 1 base, there was a span of 7 bases. The CDR3 covers 15 residues. Germline CDR1 ENHRY, CDR2 SYGVKD. The CDR3 DNA reads as TGTGCCATCAGTGAAGACCCGTCCTATAATTCACCCCTCCACTTT. It yields the protein CAISEDPSYNSPLHF.

In its sample, this clonotype was seen many times. The rearrangement links TRBV7-2 to TRBJ1-6, with TRBD1 matching over 7 bases. This CDR3 has 15 residues. From germline, CDR1 is SGHTA and CDR2 FQGNSA. After removal of 3 bases from V and 7 bases from J, the junction contained 6 bases not matched to a gene. The CDR3 loop reads CASSFIRQGNSPLHF. The CDR3 DNA reads as TGTGCCAGCAGCTTCATCCGACAGGGAAATTCACCCCTCCACTTT.

The chain employs TRBV7-6 and TRBJ2-1; 10 bases line up with TRBD1. This CDR3 has 15 amino acids. Trimming at V came to 4 bases and at J to 7 bases, leaving 7 bases not matched to a gene. Germline CDR1 SGHVS, CDR2 FNYEAQ. CDR3 amino acids: CASSSTGGYGNEQFF. The CDR3 DNA reads as TGTGCCAGCAGCTCGACAGGGGGCTACGGGAATGAGCAGTTCTTC.

This chain joins TRBV2 and TRBJ1-2; D remains unclear. CDR3 length equals 15 residues. Trimming took off 1 base at V and 4 bases at J, with 13 bases between the two ends. CDR1 SNHLY and CDR2 FYNNEI come from the germline V gene. For the CDR3, the DNA is TGTGCCAGCAGTGAAGATGTGGAGAGAAGCTATGGCTACACCTTC. This encodes CASSEDVERSYGYTF.

V is TRBV28 and J is TRBJ2-2; no definite D call. Trimming removed 3 bases from V and 4 bases from J, with 12 bases in between. In germline, CDR1 is MDHEN, CDR2 SYDVKM. The length of the CDR3 is 15 residues. CDR3 DNA: TGTGCCAGCAGTTTGTCGGCGATCCCCACCGGGGAGCTGTTTTTT. Protein product: CASSLSAIPTGELFF.

Details on this clonotype: A much larger clone lies a single base off, so this may be a read error. V is TRBV11-2 and J is TRBJ2-3; the match to TRBD2 covers 8 bases. Looked up from germline, CDR1 is SGHAT and CDR2 is FQNNGV. This CDR3 contains 15 residues. The CDR3 is CSSSSSSGGTDTQYF. The CDR3 bases are TGTTCCAGCAGCTCCAGTAGCGGGGGCACAGATACGCAGTATTTT.

The V gene is TRBV13, the J gene TRBJ2-1; D remains ambiguous. This CDR3 comprises 11 residues. V dropped 5 bases and J dropped 6 bases, with 5 bases sitting between them. Germline assignment: CDR1 PRHDT and CDR2 FYEKMQ (reference sequence). The CDR3 loop is CASSVLNEQFF. The CDR3, as DNA: TGTGCCAGCAGCGTCCTCAATGAGCAGTTCTTC.

This chain connects TRBV28 to TRBJ2-7; D is possibly TRBD2 (5 bases). The CDR3 length is 14 residues. With 3 bases removed from V and 2 bases from J, the gap between germline ends came to 11 bases. Germline loops: CDR1 MDHEN, CDR2 SYDVKM. The CDR3 is CASSFDEGPYEQYF. As DNA, the CDR3 is TGTGCCAGCAGTTTTGATGAGGGTCCCTACGAGCAGTACTTC. Full variable domain (rest looked up from reference TRBV28 and TRBJ2-7): DVKVTQSSRYLVKRTGEKVFLECVQDMDHENMFWYRQDPGLGLRLIYFSYDVKMKEKGDIPEGYSVSREKKERFSLILESASTNQTSMYLCASSFDEGPYEQYFGPGTRLTVT.

Comments on this clonotype: Sequence at one end of the junction differs from germline and may be a read error. The V call is TRBV7-2, the J call TRBJ2-5; D is perhaps TRBD2 (5 bases). This CDR3 region has 12 residues. CDR1 and CDR2 (germline): SGHTA, FQGNSA. CDR3 nucleotides: TGTGCAAGCAGCTTATTTTGGGAGACCAGGTGCTTC. It specifies CASSLFWETRCF. Full variable domain (remainder filled in from reference TRBV7-2 and TRBJ2-5): GAGVSQSPSNKVTEKGKDVELRCDPISGHTALYWYRQSLGQGLEFLIYFQGNSAPDKSGLPSDRFSAERTGGSVSTLTIQRTQQEDSAVYLCASSLFWETRCFGPGTRLLVL.

The chain uses TRBV29-1 and TRBJ2-7, with D possibly being TRBD2 (5 bases). The V gene's germline CDR1 is SQVTM and CDR2 ANQGSEA. V was shortened by 2 bases and J by 3 bases, with 11 bases between the two germline ends. The CDR3 is 13 residues long. In nucleotides, the CDR3 is TGCAGCGTTGAACGCGGGTTCGGCTACGAGCAGTACTTC. It codes for CSVERGFGYEQYF.

This clonotype has only a few counts. The rearrangement links TRBV6-2 or TRBV6-3 to TRBJ2-1; D may correspond to TRBD1 or TRBD2 (5 bases each). This CDR3 has 16 amino acids. Germline V gene data show CDR1 as MNHEY and CDR2 as SVGEGT. With 2 bases removed from V and 0 bases from J, the gap between germline ends came to 11 bases. This chain's CDR3 is CASSYGAGSSYNEQFF. Here the CDR3 DNA reads TGTGCCAGCAGTTACGGCGCAGGGAGCTCCTACAATGAGCAGTTCTTC.

The V and J genes are TRBV19 and TRBJ2-1; D not certain. V was trimmed by 3 bases and J by 6 bases, leaving 9 bases between them. Germline V gives CDR1 LNHDA, CDR2 SQIVND (reference sequence). The CDR3 is made up of 13 amino acids. The CDR3 DNA follows: TGTGCCAGTAGTATGGGCCCCCCCAATGAGCAGTTCTTC. Its translation is CASSMGPPNEQFF.